Presented here are 18 T cell receptor beta chains from one specimen sequenced in a study of blood T cell repertoires in COVID-19. The repertoire was sequenced with immunoSEQ multiplex PCR; TCRdb's copy has only in-frame clones and lacks some. The profile shows 210,000 or so clones, around 89% of them singletons. The sequenced sample was peripheral blood. The receptors originated from a man in his fifties with acute or convalescent COVID-19.

The rearrangement uses TRBV19 and TRBJ2-1; D ambiguous. V lost 4 bases, J lost 4 bases, and 2 bases lay in between. Germline V gene data show CDR1 as LNHDA and CDR2 as SQIVND (reference sequence). There are 11 residues in the CDR3. In nucleotides, the CDR3 is TGTGCCAGTAGTACGTACAATGAGCAGTTCTTC. Its translation: CASSTYNEQFF.

The chain has TRBV30 and TRBJ2-2; 12 positions match TRBD2. The CDR3 contains 16 residues. The germline V gene encodes CDR1 GTSNPN and CDR2 SVGIG (reference sequence). The V segment lost 1 base and the J segment 0 bases; nucleotides outside the gene matches: 0. The CDR3 here is CAWSGLAGANTGELFF. In DNA form, the CDR3 reads TGTGCCTGGAGTGGACTAGCGGGAGCGAACACCGGGGAGCTGTTTTTT.

The chain recombines TRBV19 with TRBJ2-3; 7 positions agree with TRBD2. V was pared by 2 bases and J by 1 base, with 3 bases of the junction left unmatched. The CDR3 has 15 amino acids. The germline CDR1 and CDR2 sequences are LNHDA and SQIVND (reference sequence). CDR3 in amino acids: CASSISGTRTDTQYF. The DNA of the CDR3 is TGTGCCAGTAGTATAAGCGGGACCCGCACAGATACGCAGTATTTT.

The J gene is TRBJ2-3, the V gene TRBV28, with D tentatively TRBD2 (5 bases). This CDR3 is built from 15 residues. V shed 4 bases and J shed 0 bases, with 11 bases lying between them. Germline assignment: CDR1 MDHEN and CDR2 SYDVKM. The CDR3 sequence is CASSSGLSSTDTQYF. In DNA, the CDR3 is TGTGCCAGCAGTTCCGGACTCTCTAGCACAGATACGCAGTATTTT. The full variable domain, in which reference TRBV28 and TRBJ2-3 provide the parts outside the CDR3, is DVKVTQSSRYLVKRTGEKVFLECVQDMDHENMFWYRQDPGLGLRLIYFSYDVKMKEKGDIPEGYSVSREKKERFSLILESASTNQTSMYLCASSSGLSSTDTQYFGPGTRLTVL.

J is TRBJ2-7 and V is TRBV7-8; 13 nucleotides match TRBD2. Trimming at V came to 3 bases and at J to 2 bases, leaving 7 bases not matched to a gene. The length of the CDR3 is 17 residues. The germline V gene has CDR1 SGHVS and CDR2 FQNEAQ. DNA for the CDR3: TGTGCCAGCAGCTTCTCTTGGACTAGCGGGAGCACCTACGAGCAGTACTTC. The encoded protein is CASSFSWTSGSTYEQYF. Full variable domain (remainder filled in from reference TRBV7-8 and TRBJ2-7): GAGVSQSPRYKVAKRGQDVALRCDPISGHVSLFWYQQALGQGPEFLTYFQNEAQLDKSGLPSDRFFAERPEGSVSTLKIQRTQQEDSAVYLCASSFSWTSGSTYEQYFGPGTRLTVT.

V is TRBV5-1 and J is TRBJ2-7; 7 nucleotides line up with TRBD2. With V trimmed by 7 bases and J by 2 bases, 9 bases remained unmatched. This CDR3 region has 14 residues. Germline lookup yields CDR1 SGHRS and CDR2 YFSETQ. The CDR3 nucleotides read TGCGCCAGCCAACCCCGGGGGGAAACCTACGAGCAGTACTTC. Encoded protein: CASQPRGETYEQYF. Full variable domain (remainder filled in from reference TRBV5-1 and TRBJ2-7): KAGVTQTPRYLIKTRGQQVTLSCSPISGHRSVSWYQQTPGQGLQFLFEYFSETQRNKGNFPGRFSGRQFSNSRSEMNVSTLELGDSALYLCASQPRGETYEQYFGPGTRLTVT.

The J gene is TRBJ1-2, the V gene TRBV18; 10 bases are shared with TRBD1. After removal of 4 bases from V and 7 bases from J, the junction contained 3 bases not matched to a gene. In germline, CDR1 is KGHSH, CDR2 LQKENI. This CDR3 contains 13 residues. The CDR3 sequence: CASSLRDRGGYTF. CDR3 coding DNA: TGTGCCAGCTCACTCAGGGACAGGGGTGGCTACACCTTC.

This clone was observed a handful of times. The V gene is TRBV3-1 (or the pseudogene TRBV3-2), the J gene TRBJ2-6; D gene uncertain. V was pared by 0 bases and J by 1 base, with 4 bases between. The CDR3 covers 15 residues. Germline CDR1 and CDR2: LGHDT and YNNKEL (reference sequence). In nucleotides, the CDR3 is TGTGCCAGCAGCCAAGATGCGTCTGGGGCCAACGTCCTGACTTTC. Its protein is CASSQDASGANVLTF.

CDR3 sequence (DNA): TGTGCCAGCAGCTTAGGCGGGAGCGGGAGTTCCTACAATGAGCAGTTCTTC. Translating it yields CASSLGGSGSSYNEQFF. The rearrangement links TRBV7-2 to TRBJ2-1, with 8 bases fitting TRBD2. After removal of 1 base from V and 1 base from J, the junction contained 6 bases not matched to a gene. The V gene's germline CDR1 is SGHTA and CDR2 FQGNSA. This CDR3 spans 17 amino acids.

The genes are TRBV9 and TRBJ2-3; 9 bases are a match to TRBD1. The germline CDR1 and CDR2 sequences are SGDLS and YYNGEE. J gave up 2 bases and V 3 bases, and 7 bases lay outside the gene matches. The CDR3 contains 16 residues. CDR3 in amino acids: CASSEEGTGLTDTQYF. CDR3 in DNA: TGTGCCAGCAGCGAGGAGGGGACAGGGCTCACAGATACGCAGTATTTT.

This clone occurred once. DNA of the CDR3: TGTGCCAGCAAAGCGGGAGGGCCCGGCGAGCAGTACTTC. This codes for CASKAGGPGEQYF. The rearrangement joins TRBV6-5 to TRBJ2-7; the match to TRBD2 covers 10 bases. Germline CDR1 is MNHEY and CDR2 is SVGAGI. The CDR3 loop spans 13 amino acids. J lost 6 bases, V lost 7 bases, and 6 bases had no gene match.

This clone is a singleton in its sample. This chain joins TRBV7-2 and TRBJ2-5, with D possibly TRBD2 on 6 matching bases. V was shortened by 5 bases and J by 5 bases, with 12 bases between the two germline ends. Looked up from germline, CDR1 is SGHTA and CDR2 is FQGNSA. The CDR3 totals 13 residues. DNA for the CDR3: TGTGCCAGCAGCCCCGACGCGGGGGAGACCCAGTACTTC. Translation gives CASSPDAGETQYF.

The chain recombines TRBV10-1 with TRBJ1-2, with D perhaps TRBD1 (5 bases). V lost 6 bases and J 8 bases, leaving 10 bases between the germline ends. The germline CDR1 and CDR2 sequences are WNHNN and SYGVQD (reference sequence). The CDR3 has 11 residues. This chain's CDR3 is CASRNRGGYTF. CDR3 DNA sequence: TGCGCCAGCAGGAACCGGGGGGGCTACACCTTC.

The rearrangement uses TRBV3-1 (or the pseudogene TRBV3-2) and TRBJ1-1, with 8 bases fitting TRBD1. The CDR3 is 16 amino acids. Trimming cost V 2 bases and J 1 base; bases outside gene matches: 6. CDR1 and CDR2 (germline): LGHDT, YNNKEL (reference sequence). The CDR3, as DNA: TGTGCCAGCAGCCAAATCCCCGGACAGGGGAACACTGAAGCTTTCTTT. This translates into CASSQIPGQGNTEAFF.

This chain joins TRBV7-9 and TRBJ2-3; 8 bases line up with TRBD2. Germline CDR1 is SEHNR and CDR2 is FQNEAQ (reference sequence). The CDR3 covers 15 residues. The trim removed 1 base at V and 6 bases at J, leaving 6 bases unmatched. This chain's CDR3 is CASSLGAGVLDTQYF. The CDR3 DNA is TGTGCCAGCAGCTTAGGAGCGGGGGTTTTGGATACGCAGTATTTT.

The gene calls are TRBV27 and TRBJ2-2; TRBD2 is a possible D gene (6 bases). Germline assignment: CDR1 MNHEY and CDR2 SMNVEV (reference sequence). The ends were cut back, 5 bases at V and 4 bases at J, with 8 bases in the middle. CDR3 length: 13 residues. CDR3 loop: CASSTSFTGELFF. Written as DNA, the CDR3 is TGTGCCAGCAGTACTAGCTTCACCGGGGAGCTGTTTTTT.

The rearrangement links TRBV27 to TRBJ2-7; possibly TRBD2 for D (5 bases). This CDR3 contains 12 residues. CDR1 is MNHEY and CDR2 is SMNVEV in the germline V gene (reference sequence). The V gene lost 4 bases and the J gene lost 5 bases, with 9 bases spanning the gap. The CDR3 region is CASSYPGNEQYF. The CDR3 bases are TGTGCCAGCAGTTACCCGGGGAACGAGCAGTACTTC.

V usage is TRBV19 and J usage is TRBJ2-1, with TRBD1 matching 7 bases. J gave up 5 bases and V 6 bases, and 13 bases lay outside the gene matches. There are 16 residues in the CDR3. CDR1 is LNHDA and CDR2 is SQIVND in the germline V gene (reference sequence). The CDR3 region is CASRTSDRTLHNEQFF. CDR3 DNA sequence: TGTGCCAGTAGAACTTCGGACAGGACACTTCACAATGAGCAGTTCTTC.